Presented here are 21 T cell receptor beta chains from one specimen sequenced in a study of T cell clonotyping in hematopoietic cell transplantation. TCRdb's copy holds only in-frame clones and misses some; the assay was immunoSEQ multiplex PCR. This sample has 7,000 or so clones, with approximately 89% found just once. Material: PBMCs, obtained 100 days after allogeneic stem cell transplant. These receptors originate from a young adult male patient who had an allogeneic stem cell transplant from a related donor, so the T cells may come from the graft donor. Some clones in this sample may be carry-over from other donors' samples.

The rearrangement joins TRBV5-6 to TRBJ2-6; D might be TRBD1 (6 bases). Trimming took 5 bases from V and 0 from J, leaving 12 bases between them. There are 16 residues in the CDR3. CDR1 is SGHDT, CDR2 YYEEEE, per germline. CDR3 loop: CASRVQGSSGANVLTF. The CDR3 nucleotides are TGTGCCAGCAGAGTACAGGGTTCCTCTGGGGCCAACGTCCTGACTTTC.

V gene TRBV27 combines with J gene TRBJ1-2, with D perhaps TRBD1 (5 bases). The V gene's germline CDR1 is MNHEY and CDR2 SMNVEV (reference sequence). This CDR3 comprises 18 residues. Between the trimmed V and J ends, which lost 3 bases and 5 bases, there was a span of 25 bases. The CDR3 sequence: CASSFQKTSSPGGYGYTF. CDR3 bases: TGTGCCAGCAGTTTTCAGAAGACGAGTAGCCCCGGGGGATATGGCTACACCTTC.

The chain links TRBV7-2 to TRBJ2-3, with a possible D match to TRBD2 (6 bases). Trimming removed 3 bases from V and 2 bases from J, with 12 bases in between. CDR1 and CDR2 from the germline V gene are SGHTA and FQGNSA. This CDR3 is 15 amino acids long. Written as DNA, the CDR3 is TGTGCCAGCAGCTTTGGGAGGACTAACACAGATACGCAGTATTTT. Translation gives CASSFGRTNTDTQYF.

V and J are TRBV2 and TRBJ1-4, with D uncertain. The V gene's germline CDR1 is SNHLY and CDR2 FYNNEI. The V end lost 4 bases, the J end lost 10 bases, and 7 bases lay between the germline ends. The CDR3 contains 11 residues. The DNA of the CDR3 is TGTGCCAGCAGTGGTGTGGGAAAACTGTTTTTT. This gives the protein CASSGVGKLFF. The variable domain in full, completed from reference TRBV2 and TRBJ1-4, reads EPEVTQTPSHQVTQMGQEVILRCVPISNHLYFYWYRQILGQKVEFLVSFYNNEISEKSEIFDDQFSVERPDGSNFTLKIRSTKLEDSAMYFCASSGVGKLFFGSGTQLSVL.

The chain employs TRBV7-9 and TRBJ1-2; no definite D call. Germline CDR1 and CDR2: SEHNR and FQNEAQ (reference sequence). The CDR3 totals 13 residues. V lost 5 bases and J lost 2, with 9 bases in between. The CDR3 region is CASSPRENYGYTF. The CDR3 coding sequence is TGTGCCAGCAGCCCAAGGGAGAACTATGGCTACACCTTC. Combining the CDR3 with reference TRBV7-9 and TRBJ1-2 gives the whole variable domain DTGVSQNPRHKITKRGQNVTFRCDPISEHNRLYWYRQTLGQGPEFLTYFQNEAQLEKSRLLSDRFSAERPKGSFSTLEIQRTEQGDSAMYLCASSPRENYGYTFGSGTRLTVV.

V usage is TRBV30 and J usage is TRBJ2-2; D is undetermined. Deletions cut 0 bases from V and 1 base from J, with 3 bases between. CDR3 size: 13 residues. Germline CDR1 is GTSNPN and CDR2 is SVGIG (reference sequence). CDR3 DNA sequence: TGTGCCTGGAGTGTACTGAACACCGGGGAGCTGTTTTTT. Translation: CAWSVLNTGELFF.

This chain links TRBV9 with TRBJ2-5; a weak D match, TRBD2 (7 bases). CDR1 and CDR2 (germline): SGDLS, YYNGEE. The germline V and J ends were trimmed by 0 bases and 1 base, with 13 bases remaining between them. CDR3 size: 16 residues. The CDR3 protein is CASSVAQGTTQETQYF. Here the CDR3 DNA reads TGTGCCAGCAGCGTAGCTCAGGGGACTACCCAAGAGACCCAGTACTTC.

This clone has only one observation. The V and J genes are TRBV6-1 and TRBJ2-7; D is unclear. The V end lost 8 bases, the J end lost 2 bases, and 13 bases lay between the germline ends. The germline V gene has CDR1 MNHNS and CDR2 SASEGT. The CDR3 runs to 13 residues. CDR3 in amino acids: CASGMASTYEQYV. CDR3 DNA: TGTGCCAGCGGGATGGCTTCGACCTACGAGCAGTACGTC.

CDR3 in amino acids: CASSFGTVNEKLFF. Here the CDR3 DNA reads TGTGCCAGCAGCTTCGGGACAGTTAATGAAAAACTGTTTTTT. The rearrangement links TRBV7-2 to TRBJ1-4, with 7 nucleotides matching TRBD1. J was trimmed by 4 bases and V by 3 bases; bases with no gene match: 2. The CDR3 totals 14 residues. Looked up from germline, CDR1 is SGHTA and CDR2 is FQGNSA.

The gene calls are TRBV6-1 and TRBJ2-7; D is possibly TRBD1 (5 bases). CDR1 is MNHNS, CDR2 SASEGT, per germline. This CDR3 contains 13 residues. Trimming cost V 2 bases and J 4 bases, with 9 bases left between them. The CDR3 nucleotides read TGTGCCAGCAGTGAATCAGGGCCTTACGAGCAGTACGTC. This translates into CASSESGPYEQYV.

A remark on this clone: This CDR3 is also generated by other DNA sequences in the sample. This rearrangement joins TRBV7-8 to TRBJ2-2; 13 nucleotides match TRBD2. This CDR3 has 15 residues. Germline V lookup: CDR1 SGHVS, CDR2 FQNEAQ. Trimming took 5 bases from V and 5 from J; bases not matched to a gene: 2. CDR3 DNA sequence: TGTGCCAGCAGCCCGACTAGCGGGAGGACCGGGGAGCTGTTTTTT. Its translation: CASSPTSGRTGELFF. The entire variable domain, with the rest obtained from reference TRBV7-8 and TRBJ2-2, is as follows: GAGVSQSPRYKVAKRGQDVALRCDPISGHVSLFWYQQALGQGPEFLTYFQNEAQLDKSGLPSDRFFAERPEGSVSTLKIQRTQQEDSAVYLCASSPTSGRTGELFFGEGSRLTVL.

V usage is TRBV5-1 and J usage is TRBJ1-3; D not certain. Between the trimmed V and J ends, which lost 3 bases and 2 bases, there was a span of 15 bases. The CDR3 covers 16 residues. Germline assignment: CDR1 SGHRS and CDR2 YFSETQ. CDR3 coding DNA: TGCGCCAGCAGCTCTCTCGGGATGGGGACTGGAAACACCATATATTTT. Its protein product is CASSSLGMGTGNTIYF. Combining the CDR3 with reference TRBV5-1 and TRBJ1-3 gives the whole variable domain KAGVTQTPRYLIKTRGQQVTLSCSPISGHRSVSWYQQTPGQGLQFLFEYFSETQRNKGNFPGRFSGRQFSNSRSEMNVSTLELGDSALYLCASSSLGMGTGNTIYFGEGSWLTVV.

The CDR3 is CAWSVSWPGQGGPEAFF. In DNA form, the CDR3 reads TGTGCCTGGAGTGTAAGTTGGCCGGGACAGGGGGGTCCTGAAGCTTTCTTT. The chain combines TRBV30 with TRBJ1-1; 11 nucleotides agree with TRBD1. Germline V CDR1 and CDR2: GTSNPN, SVGIG (reference sequence). Germline trimming cut 0 bases from V and 6 bases from J; bases unmatched to any gene: 12. This CDR3 comprises 17 residues.

This chain uses TRBV6-4 with TRBJ1-2; TRBD1 might be the D (5 bases). Looked up from germline, CDR1 is MRHNA and CDR2 is SNTAGT. This CDR3 spans 14 amino acids. Trimming removed 0 bases from V and 8 bases from J, with 13 bases in between. CDR3 coding DNA: TGTGCCAGCAGTGACTCGGGGGGAGCTGCGGGCTACACCTTC. Protein product: CASSDSGGAAGYTF.

This sequence joins TRBV15 and TRBJ1-1, with unresolved D. This CDR3 has 14 amino acids. The V end lost 2 bases, the J end lost 1 base, and 8 bases lay between the germline ends. Germline V gene sequence: CDR1 LNHNV, CDR2 YYDKDF (reference sequence). This CDR3 reads CATSRRTPNTEAFF. CDR3 DNA: TGTGCCACCAGCAGACGTACCCCGAACACTGAAGCTTTCTTT.

This clone has a single count. Here the CDR3 DNA reads TGCGCCACCCTTTTGGGGGGAGGGCCCCACGAGCAGTACGTC. It specifies CATLLGGGPHEQYV. This sequence joins TRBV10-1 and TRBJ2-7; 7 bases line up with TRBD2. CDR3 size: 14 residues. Trimming at V came to 10 bases and at J to 5 bases, leaving 14 bases not matched to a gene. Germline V lookup: CDR1 WNHNN, CDR2 SYGVQD (reference sequence).

The genes are TRBV10-3 and TRBJ2-2; D not certain. The CDR3 has 15 amino acids. The germline V gene has CDR1 ENHRY and CDR2 SYGVKD. Trimming removed 3 bases from V and 6 bases from J, with 14 bases in between. CDR3: CAISDGFVGSGELFF. In DNA form, the CDR3 reads TGTGCCATCAGTGATGGGTTCGTGGGGTCCGGGGAGCTGTTTTTT.

The rearrangement links TRBV27 to TRBJ1-5; no clear D gene. CDR3 size: 14 residues. Deletions cut 2 bases from V and 3 bases from J, with 8 bases between. Germline V gene lookup returns CDR1 MNHEY and CDR2 SMNVEV (reference sequence). DNA of the CDR3: TGTGCCAGCAGTTTAAGTGGGTTCAATCAGCCCCAGCATTTT. It translates to CASSLSGFNQPQHF.

A single count supports this clone. This chain links TRBV7-8 with TRBJ1-1, with no clear D. V was clipped by 5 bases and J by 5 bases, with 12 bases between them. The CDR3 is 13 amino acids. Per the germline V gene, CDR1 is SGHVS and CDR2 is FQNEAQ. CDR3 coding DNA: TGTGCCAGCAGCCCCACTGAGGGAACTGAAGCTTTCTTT. Translated, it gives CASSPTEGTEAFF.

A few counts support this clone. J is TRBJ2-2 and V is TRBV4-1; TRBD1 might be the D (5 bases). V was clipped by 6 bases and J by 0 bases, with 11 bases between them. CDR1 MGHRA and CDR2 YSYEKL come from the germline V gene. CDR3 length: 15 residues. The chain's CDR3 is CASSKVQANTGELFF. The CDR3 region has the DNA TGCGCCAGCAGTAAAGTACAGGCGAACACCGGGGAGCTGTTTTTT.

V usage is TRBV19 and J usage is TRBJ1-1; no reliable D call. Per the germline V gene, CDR1 is LNHDA and CDR2 is SQIVND (reference sequence). The CDR3 sequence is 14 residues long. Trimming stripped 6 bases from V and 4 bases from J, with 15 bases between. The CDR3 nucleotides read TGTGCCAGTAGCATCCGCGAGAGTAGCACTGAAGCTTTCTTT. Translation gives CASSIRESSTEAFF. Together with reference TRBV19 and TRBJ1-1, the CDR3 gives the full variable domain: DGGITQSPKYLFRKEGQNVTLSCEQNLNHDAMYWYRQDPGQGLRLIYYSQIVNDFQKGDIAEGYSVSREKKESFPLTVTSAQKNPTAFYLCASSIRESSTEAFFGQGTRLTVV.